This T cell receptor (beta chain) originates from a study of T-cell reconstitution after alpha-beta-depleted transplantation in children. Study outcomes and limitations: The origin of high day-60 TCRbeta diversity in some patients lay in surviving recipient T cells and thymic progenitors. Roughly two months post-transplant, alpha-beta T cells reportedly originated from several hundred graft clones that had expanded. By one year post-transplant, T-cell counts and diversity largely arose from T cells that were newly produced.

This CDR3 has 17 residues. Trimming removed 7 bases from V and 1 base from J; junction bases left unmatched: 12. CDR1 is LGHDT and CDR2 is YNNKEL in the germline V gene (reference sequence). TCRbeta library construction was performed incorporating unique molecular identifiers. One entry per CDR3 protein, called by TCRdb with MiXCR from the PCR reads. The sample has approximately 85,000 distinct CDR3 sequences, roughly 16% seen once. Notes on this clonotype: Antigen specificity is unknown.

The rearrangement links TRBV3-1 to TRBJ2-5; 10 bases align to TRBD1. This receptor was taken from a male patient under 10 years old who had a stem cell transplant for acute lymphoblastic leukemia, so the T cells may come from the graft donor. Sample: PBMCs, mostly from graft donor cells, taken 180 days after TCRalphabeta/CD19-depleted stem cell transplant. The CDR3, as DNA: TGTGCCAGCACCCGCCGCGGGACAGGGGTTGTCCAAGAGACCCAGTACTTC. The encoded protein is CASTRRGTGVVQETQYF.